This TCR beta chain emerged from a study of cytomegalovirus exposure and HLA in healthy donors. For the study at large: There were under 140 million unique TCR beta sequences, drawn from about 200 million T cells, in an earlier analysis. Across around 400 genotyped donors, 81% landed in the Caucasian-associated ancestry cluster. Study-wide points: A later analysis linked a missense DCLRE1C variant to TCR beta V- and J-gene trimming.

The PCR made use of 60 Vbeta and 13 Jbeta primers. Sequenced by immunoSEQ multiplex PCR; TCRdb stores in-frame clones only, minus some. Here the sample table reports under 150,000 clones. About this clone itself: Its antigen is currently unknown.

Losses at the gene ends were 6 bases for V and 7 bases for J; bases not matched to a gene: 6. The CDR3 covers 14 residues. The germline gives CDR1 ENHRY, CDR2 SYGVKD. The sample comprised PBMCs. J is TRBJ2-1 and V is TRBV10-3, with 10 bases aligning to TRBD2. This TCR was sampled from a woman aged 40 to 55 in good health and CMV-seronegative. The CDR3 sequence: CAISQAGGPNEQFF. The CDR3 DNA sequence: TGTGCCATCAGCCAAGCGGGGGGGCCGAATGAGCAGTTCTTC.